The clone carrying this T cell receptor (beta chain) has ten or more counts. The V end lost 0 bases, the J end lost 8 bases, and 15 bases lay between the germline ends. Per the germline V gene, CDR1 is SGHKS and CDR2 is YYEKEE (reference sequence). CDR3 size: 15 residues. These data are taken from a study of early T cells in non-severe SARS-CoV-2 infection. Overall study context: It was bulk RNA from unsorted whole blood that was sequenced, and the chains were unpaired.

In the library, individual cDNA molecules carried attached unique molecular identifiers. TCRdb passed the 5' RACE reads through MiXCR, listing each CDR3 protein once. Among about 67,000 distinct CDR3 sequences listed, more than 9% were seen once. This sequence originates from an adult who was a healthcare worker with PCR-confirmed SARS-CoV-2 infection or an uninfected control (not recorded which). What was sequenced was whole blood. J is TRBJ2-1 and V is TRBV5-5; TRBD1 might be the D (6 bases). Here the CDR3 DNA reads TGTGCCAGCAGCTTGGCCTCCCGGGACATAGATGAGCAGTTCTTC. Translated: CASSLASRDIDEQFF.